Below, 31 T cell receptor beta chains from the same sample are listed, as sequenced in a study of shared clonotypes between healthy human individuals. TCRdb keeps only in-frame clones here, not all; method: immunoSEQ multiplex PCR. The profile covers 1 million to 1.2 million clones, with 77% appearing a single time and 0.89% taken by the ten largest. What was sequenced was memory CD4+ T cells from PBMCs. Subset described: CD45RA-negative fraction. Source of these receptors: a young man in good health. Some clones in this sample may be carry-over from other donors' samples.

This clone has only a few counts. This sequence joins TRBV2 and TRBJ2-1; 9 bases line up with TRBD2. Germline values: CDR1 SNHLY, CDR2 FYNNEI. The CDR3 contains 13 residues. V lost 7 bases, J lost 7 bases, and 5 bases stayed unmatched. The CDR3 here is CASTSGRLNEQFF. CDR3 sequence (DNA): TGTGCCAGCACAAGCGGGAGGCTGAATGAGCAGTTCTTC.

The chain links TRBV11-2 to TRBJ2-3; perhaps TRBD1 as D (5 bases). Trimming cost V 0 bases and J 3 bases, with 13 bases left between them. In germline, CDR1 is SGHAT, CDR2 FQNNGV. CDR3 length equals 16 residues. The CDR3: CASSLEALWTTDTQYF. For the CDR3, the DNA is TGTGCCAGCAGCTTAGAAGCCCTTTGGACAACAGATACGCAGTATTTT.

The rearrangement joins TRBV7-9 to TRBJ1-2, with no clear D. The germline CDR1 and CDR2 sequences are SEHNR and FQNEAQ (reference sequence). The CDR3 extends over 17 amino acids. The V end lost 4 bases, the J end lost 6 bases, and 24 bases lay between the germline ends. CDR3 protein: CASSSPLSGRPGDGYTF. The CDR3 bases are TGTGCCAGCAGCTCACCTCTTTCGGGCAGGCCCGGGGATGGCTACACCTTC.

The gene calls are TRBV7-2 and TRBJ2-7; D is uncertain. CDR3 length equals 13 residues. Germline assignment: CDR1 SGHTA and CDR2 FQGNSA. V lost 5 bases to trimming and J lost 0 bases, with 8 bases between them. The DNA of the CDR3 is TGTGCCAGCAGCACCGGCCACTCCTACGAGCAGTACTTC. This encodes CASSTGHSYEQYF.

The rearrangement links TRBV11-3 to TRBJ1-1; D is ambiguous. The germline CDR1 and CDR2 sequences are SGHNT and YENEEA. The CDR3 sequence is 14 residues long. The ends were cut back, 1 base at V and 0 bases at J, with 6 bases in the middle. CDR3 sequence reads: CASSLGRMNTEAFF. In DNA, the CDR3 is TGTGCCAGCAGCTTAGGACGGATGAACACTGAAGCTTTCTTT.

J is TRBJ1-2 and V is TRBV2; D ambiguous. CDR3 length: 14 residues. Trimming shortened V by 2 bases and J by 4 bases, and 11 bases separated the two germline ends. CDR1 and CDR2 (germline): SNHLY, FYNNEI. CDR3 protein: CASSERGQTYGYTF. CDR3 bases: TGTGCCAGCAGTGAAAGAGGCCAGACCTATGGCTACACCTTC.

The chain employs TRBV2 and TRBJ1-2; no definite D call. The CDR3 spans 15 residues. Germline CDR1 and CDR2: SNHLY and FYNNEI. Trimming stripped 6 bases from V and 4 bases from J, with 18 bases between. The CDR3 DNA is TGTGCCAGCAGCGACCTATCCGGGATCCTCTATGGCTACACCTTC. Protein product: CASSDLSGILYGYTF.

This clone has a handful of counts. Different DNA sequences within this sample yield the same CDR3. The chain uses TRBV7-9 and TRBJ1-1; no clear D gene. The CDR3 is made up of 11 amino acids. Germline V CDR1 and CDR2: SEHNR, FQNEAQ (reference sequence). V lost 4 bases and J lost 1, with 1 base in between. CDR3 DNA sequence: TGTGCCAGCAGCTCGAACACTGAAGCTTTCTTT. Its protein is CASSSNTEAFF.

This chain connects TRBV5-1 to TRBJ2-7; D remains ambiguous. The CDR3 totals 12 residues. V was pared by 4 bases and J by 3 bases, with 8 bases between. The germline CDR1 and CDR2 sequences are SGHRS and YFSETQ. CDR3 in amino acids: CASSPSDYEQYF. The CDR3 bases are TGCGCCAGCAGCCCTTCGGACTACGAGCAGTACTTC.

The chain links TRBV29-1 to TRBJ2-7; D is unclear. Germline lookup yields CDR1 SQVTM and CDR2 ANQGSEA. V gave up 3 bases and J gave up 2 bases, with 5 bases separating them. This CDR3 is built from 11 residues. CDR3: CSVETPYEQYF. The CDR3 DNA follows: TGCAGCGTTGAGACCCCCTACGAGCAGTACTTC.

This clone has just one count. The V call is TRBV4-2, the J call TRBJ1-5; a possible D gene is TRBD1 (5 bases). This CDR3 is 16 amino acids long. V lost 2 bases and J lost 3, with 14 bases in between. In germline, CDR1 is LGHNA, CDR2 YNFKEQ. The CDR3 region is CASSQPGLTLNQPQHF. The CDR3 DNA follows: TGTGCCAGCAGCCAACCGGGACTCACCCTCAATCAGCCCCAGCATTTT.

In its sample, this clone was seen once. This sequence joins TRBV5-1 and TRBJ2-1; 8 bases are shared with TRBD1. This CDR3 spans 14 amino acids. CDR1 is SGHRS, CDR2 YFSETQ, per germline. With V trimmed by 3 bases and J by 8 bases, 7 bases remained unmatched. CDR3 protein: CASSSADRAHEQFF. DNA of the CDR3: TGCGCCAGCAGCTCGGCGGACAGGGCACATGAGCAGTTCTTC.

This clone was seen more than once but under ten times. J is TRBJ2-1 and V is TRBV5-4; 9 bases line up with TRBD2. The CDR3 is 14 amino acids. Germline V gives CDR1 SGHNT, CDR2 YYREEE (reference sequence). J lost 14 bases, V lost 0 bases, and 9 bases had no gene match. The CDR3, as DNA: TGTGCCAGCAGCTTGGATGGCGGGAGGGCCAGGGAGTTCTTC. Protein sequence: CASSLDGGRAREFF.

This clone was observed a single time. The same CDR3 can be traced to other DNA sequences in this sample. The chain couples TRBV5-1 to TRBJ2-2; no definite D call. Per the germline V gene, CDR1 is SGHRS and CDR2 is YFSETQ. This CDR3 has 13 amino acids. Trimming took off 4 bases at V and 4 bases at J, with 8 bases between the two ends. For the CDR3, the DNA is TGCGCCAGCAGCGAGCCCGGCACCGGGGAGCTGTTTTTT. Translating it yields CASSEPGTGELFF.

The V call is TRBV7-8, the J call TRBJ2-3; tentatively, D is TRBD2 (5 bases). The CDR3 has 14 amino acids. The V end was cut by 8 bases, the J end by 6 bases, with 18 bases between. Germline assignment: CDR1 SGHVS and CDR2 FQNEAQ. For the CDR3, the DNA is TGTGCCAGCGGTTATAGCGTTAAAGGGGATACGCAGTATTTT. Translating gives CASGYSVKGDTQYF.

The V call is TRBV11-2, the J call TRBJ1-1; TRBD1 matches 8 bases. Germline V gene data show CDR1 as SGHAT and CDR2 as FQNNGV. The CDR3 contains 12 residues. Germline trimming cut 8 bases from V and 12 bases from J; bases unmatched to any gene: 11. The CDR3 region has the DNA TGTGCCAGCGGGGGGACAGGCGATACTTCTTTCTTT. Amino acid sequence: CASGGTGDTSFF.

Many counts were recorded for this clone. The genes are TRBV5-1 and TRBJ2-2, with 8 bases matching TRBD2. Unmatched junction bases numbered 6, after V lost 2 bases and J lost 6 bases. Germline CDR1 and CDR2: SGHRS and YFSETQ. The CDR3 runs to 15 residues. The CDR3 nucleotides are TGCGCCAGCAGCTTCGGACGGGAGGGGTCCGGGGAGCTGTTTTTT. Translated: CASSFGREGSGELFF.

The chain couples TRBV14 to TRBJ2-5; D unclear. The CDR3 has 15 amino acids. From germline, CDR1 is SGHDN and CDR2 FVKESK. Trimming shortened V by 4 bases and J by 1 base, and 13 bases separated the two germline ends. CDR3 in DNA: TGTGCCAGCAGCCCCAACCCCGGAGTCCAAGAGACCCAGTACTTC. Encoded protein: CASSPNPGVQETQYF.

This chain uses TRBV9 with TRBJ1-2; D may be TRBD1 (5 bases). CDR1 and CDR2 (germline): SGDLS, YYNGEE. The V gene lost 4 bases and the J gene lost 6 bases, with 16 bases spanning the gap. The CDR3 runs 14 residues. CDR3 nucleotides: TGTGCCAGCAGCCCGAGAGGGACCCGGGATGGCTACACCTTC. This gives the protein CASSPRGTRDGYTF. Variable domain in full (rest from reference TRBV9 and TRBJ1-2): DSGVTQTPKHLITATGQRVTLRCSPRSGDLSVYWYQQSLDQGLQFLIQYYNGEERAKGNILERFSAQQFPDLHSELNLSSLELGDSALYFCASSPRGTRDGYTFGSGTRLTVV.

This chain links TRBV29-1 with TRBJ1-4; 9 bases fit TRBD1. The germline gives CDR1 SQVTM, CDR2 ANQGSEA. The CDR3 covers 15 residues. V trimming: 6 bases; J trimming: 7 bases; junction bases outside the gene matches: 12. CDR3 in amino acids: CSVAGTGRRGEKLFF. The CDR3 DNA reads as TGCAGCGTCGCCGGGACAGGGCGTCGTGGTGAAAAACTGTTTTTT. Complete variable domain (other parts from reference TRBV29-1 and TRBJ1-4): SAVISQKPSRDICQRGTSLTIQCQVDSQVTMMFWYRQQPGQSLTLIATANQGSEATYESGFVIDKFPISRPNLTFSTLTVSNMSPEDSSIYLCSVAGTGRRGEKLFFGSGTQLSVL.

The J gene is TRBJ2-7, the V gene TRBV2; no clear D. In germline, CDR1 is SNHLY, CDR2 FYNNEI. The CDR3 loop spans 14 amino acids. Trimming left V 7 bases short and J 0 bases short, with 13 bases between. The CDR3 DNA reads as TGTGCCAGCATGGGCACTTTGAGCTCCTACGAGCAGTACTTC. Its translation: CASMGTLSSYEQYF. Full variable domain (outside the CDR3, taken from reference TRBV2 and TRBJ2-7): EPEVTQTPSHQVTQMGQEVILRCVPISNHLYFYWYRQILGQKVEFLVSFYNNEISEKSEIFDDQFSVERPDGSNFTLKIRSTKLEDSAMYFCASMGTLSSYEQYFGPGTRLTVT.

As concerns this clone: A much larger clone is a single base away; this may be a read error. CDR3 bases: TGTGCCTGGAATCTAGCGGAAGCAGAGGAGACCCAGTACTTC. This encodes CAWNLAEAEETQYF. The genes are TRBV30 and TRBJ2-5, with 7 bases aligning to TRBD2. V lost 4 bases, J lost 5 bases, and 10 bases stayed unmatched. The CDR3 is 14 residues long. Germline V gene lookup returns CDR1 GTSNPN and CDR2 SVGIG (reference sequence).

The CDR3 spells CASRTGVNTEAFF. The CDR3 DNA reads as TGTGCCAGCAGAACAGGGGTGAACACTGAAGCTTTCTTT. The genes are TRBV7-2 and TRBJ1-1, with TRBD1 identical over 7 bases. CDR3 length: 13 residues. CDR1 is SGHTA, CDR2 FQGNSA, per germline. J lost 0 bases, V lost 6 bases, and 1 base had no gene match.

This clone was counted only a few times. The genes are TRBV2 and TRBJ2-5; a possible D gene is TRBD1 (5 bases). The CDR3 is 14 residues long. V was cut by 5 bases and J by 3 bases, with 13 bases left in between. Germline CDR1 and CDR2: SNHLY and FYNNEI. The CDR3 coding sequence is TGTGCCAGCAGTCCCCGACAGACCAAAGAGACCCAGTACTTC. It specifies CASSPRQTKETQYF.

Worth noting for this clone: The same CDR3 arises from other DNA sequences in this sample as well. The rearrangement links TRBV5-1 to TRBJ2-3, with D perhaps TRBD1 or TRBD2 (6 bases each). Germline V gene data show CDR1 as SGHRS and CDR2 as YFSETQ. V was trimmed by 2 bases and J by 5 bases, leaving 9 bases between them. The CDR3 totals 13 residues. The CDR3 sequence: CASSLEGGDTQYF. In nucleotides, the CDR3 is TGCGCCAGCAGCTTAGAGGGGGGAGATACGCAGTATTTT.

This clone was counted a single time. J is TRBJ2-7 and V is TRBV2; 8 bases are a match to TRBD1. Germline V gives CDR1 SNHLY, CDR2 FYNNEI. The junction had 6 bases not matched to a gene; V was cut back by 8 bases and J by 0 bases. CDR3 length: 14 amino acids. The CDR3 here is CASRSGQGSYEQYF. The CDR3 nucleotides are TGTGCCAGCCGTAGTGGACAGGGCTCCTACGAGCAGTACTTC. The full variable domain, completed using reference TRBV2 and TRBJ2-7, is EPEVTQTPSHQVTQMGQEVILRCVPISNHLYFYWYRQILGQKVEFLVSFYNNEISEKSEIFDDQFSVERPDGSNFTLKIRSTKLEDSAMYFCASRSGQGSYEQYFGPGTRLTVT.

The chain recombines TRBV5-4 with TRBJ2-3, with TRBD2 identical over 13 bases. The CDR3 contains 15 residues. Germline V lookup: CDR1 SGHNT, CDR2 YYREEE (reference sequence). The junction had 2 bases not matched to a gene; V was cut back by 3 bases and J by 4 bases. CDR3 sequence: CASSSGLAGADTQYF. The CDR3 DNA sequence: TGTGCCAGCAGCTCCGGACTAGCGGGAGCAGATACGCAGTATTTT.

The table lists this clone with a count of one. Different DNA sequences within this sample yield the same CDR3. This chain uses TRBV4-1 with TRBJ2-7; D is possibly TRBD2 (6 bases). The germline V and J ends were trimmed by 0 bases and 5 bases, with 17 bases remaining between them. Germline CDR1 reads MGHRA; CDR2 reads YSYEKL. CDR3 length: 16 residues. CDR3 amino acids: CASSQDSAGRSHEQYF. The CDR3 nucleotides read TGCGCCAGCAGCCAAGATTCGGCAGGGAGGTCTCACGAGCAGTACTTC.

V gene TRBV7-6 combines with J gene TRBJ2-7; no reliable D call. With 2 bases removed from V and 0 bases from J, the gap between germline ends came to 5 bases. CDR3 length: 13 residues. Germline CDR1 is SGHVS and CDR2 is FNYEAQ. CDR3 region: CASSLPSSYEQYF. CDR3 DNA: TGTGCCAGCAGCTTACCGAGCTCCTACGAGCAGTACTTC. Full variable domain (missing parts from reference TRBV7-6 and TRBJ2-7): GAGVSQSPRYKVTKRGQDVALRCDPISGHVSLYWYRQALGQGPEFLTYFNYEAQQDKSGLPNDRFSAERPEGSISTLTIQRTEQRDSAMYRCASSLPSSYEQYFGPGTRLTVT.

This clone has a count of ten or more. Here the CDR3 reads CASSSPEAGESYEQYF. The CDR3 DNA sequence: TGTGCCAGCAGTTCACCCGAAGCGGGAGAATCCTACGAGCAGTACTTC. This chain uses TRBV28 with TRBJ2-7; 8 bases are a match to TRBD2. Unmatched junction bases numbered 9, after V lost 4 bases and J lost 1 base. CDR3 size: 16 residues. CDR1 is MDHEN, CDR2 SYDVKM, per germline.

This clone showed up many times. V gene TRBV4-1 combines with J gene TRBJ1-1; no clear D. Germline V gives CDR1 MGHRA, CDR2 YSYEKL. The CDR3 is made up of 15 amino acids. Trimming cost V 0 bases and J 1 base, with 9 bases left between them. As DNA, the CDR3 is TGCGCCAGCAGCCAAGATCCGGGTTGGAACACTGAAGCTTTCTTT. Its protein product is CASSQDPGWNTEAFF.